A single sample is the source of the 17 T cell receptor beta chains below, sequenced in a study of blood T cell repertoires in COVID-19. Sequenced by immunoSEQ multiplex PCR; TCRdb stores in-frame clones only, minus some. This table has 350,000 to 500,000 clones, 70% to 90% appearing once. Sequenced input: PBMCs or T cells enriched from blood (not recorded which). The receptors stem from a woman between 18 and 29 years old who had been exposed to COVID-19.

CDR3 nucleotides: TGTGCCACCAGCCGGGAAACGAACACCGGGGAGCTGTTTTTT. Amino acids: CATSRETNTGELFF. V and J are TRBV24-1 and TRBJ2-2, with D maybe TRBD2 (5 bases). V shed 7 bases and J shed 0 bases, with 8 bases lying between them. Germline assignment: CDR1 KGHDR and CDR2 SFDVKD. The length of the CDR3 is 14 residues.

The chain couples TRBV7-9 to TRBJ2-5, with D perhaps matching TRBD2 (5 bases). Trimming removed 4 bases from V and 1 base from J, with 10 bases in between. The CDR3 consists of 14 residues. In germline, CDR1 is SEHNR, CDR2 FQNEAQ (reference sequence). CDR3 sequence: CASSSGLVQETQYF. The CDR3, as DNA: TGTGCCAGCAGCTCCGGACTGGTCCAAGAGACCCAGTACTTC.

The chain uses TRBV7-9 and TRBJ2-7; 7 nucleotides agree with TRBD1. Per germline, CDR1 SEHNR and CDR2 FQNEAQ (reference sequence). CDR3 length: 14 residues. V lost 4 bases and J lost 2; bases outside the gene matches: 5. The CDR3 DNA sequence: TGTGCCAGCAGCTCCAGACAGGGTACCTACGAGCAGTACTTC. Translating it yields CASSSRQGTYEQYF.

The chain recombines TRBV28 with TRBJ2-5; a possible D gene is TRBD1 (7 bases). Per germline, CDR1 MDHEN and CDR2 SYDVKM. The V end was cut by 3 bases, the J end by 4 bases, with 18 bases between. CDR3 length: 16 residues. The CDR3 loop reads CASSFHKRQGGETQYF. The CDR3 DNA follows: TGTGCCAGCAGTTTCCACAAGAGACAGGGAGGAGAGACCCAGTACTTC.

This sequence joins TRBV28 and TRBJ2-7; maybe TRBD2 (6 bases). The CDR3 contains 17 residues. Germline V gene lookup returns CDR1 MDHEN and CDR2 SYDVKM. V gave up 2 bases and J gave up 2 bases, with 19 bases separating them. The CDR3 nucleotides read TGTGCCAGCAGTTTACCTCCCTTGGCTAGCGTGCCCTACGAGCAGTACTTC. It encodes CASSLPPLASVPYEQYF.

This chain connects TRBV16 to TRBJ1-4; D perhaps matches TRBD1 (5 bases). Germline lookup yields CDR1 KGHSY and CDR2 FQNENV. With 2 bases removed from V and 5 bases from J, the gap between germline ends came to 15 bases. This CDR3 region has 16 residues. In nucleotides, the CDR3 is TGTGCCAGCAGCCAAACCCTTCAGGGCCCGAATGAAAAACTGTTTTTT. Amino acids: CASSQTLQGPNEKLFF. Based on the CDR3 plus reference TRBV16 and TRBJ1-4, the full variable domain is GEEVAQTPKHLVRGEGQKAKLYCAPIKGHSYVFWYQQVLKNEFKFLISFQNENVFDETGMPKERFSAKCLPNSPCSLEIQATKLEDSAVYFCASSQTLQGPNEKLFFGSGTQLSVL.

The CDR3 nucleotides read TGTGCCAGCAGCTTGGGGGCAGGGTCGTACTACGAGCAGTACTTC. Amino acids: CASSLGAGSYYEQYF. The chain is built from TRBV5-6 and TRBJ2-7, with D maybe TRBD1 (5 bases). The V end was cut by 0 bases, the J end by 3 bases, with 13 bases between. The germline CDR1 and CDR2 sequences are SGHDT and YYEEEE. The CDR3 extends over 15 amino acids.

This clone was observed a single time. This chain uses TRBV28 with TRBJ1-1, with 7 bases matching TRBD1. CDR1 and CDR2 from the germline V gene are MDHEN and SYDVKM. With 6 bases clipped from V and 10 bases from J, the junction kept 14 bases outside the gene matches. This CDR3 has 14 amino acids. In DNA form, the CDR3 reads TGTGCCAGCAGCCCCTGGGGGACAGCCCTTGGAGCTTTCTTT. Amino acid sequence: CASSPWGTALGAFF.

The rearrangement uses TRBV14 and TRBJ1-2; D remains unclear. CDR1 SGHDN and CDR2 FVKESK come from the germline V gene. Trimming removed 4 bases at V and 5 bases at J, with 8 bases between. This CDR3 region has 12 residues. In DNA, the CDR3 is TGTGCCAGCAGCCCCGGAGGTTATGGCTACACCTTC. It translates to CASSPGGYGYTF. Full variable domain (outside the CDR3, taken from reference TRBV14 and TRBJ1-2): EAGVTQFPSHSVIEKGQTVTLRCDPISGHDNLYWYRRVMGKEIKFLLHFVKESKQDESGMPNNRFLAERTGGTYSTLKVQPAELEDSGVYFCASSPGGYGYTFGSGTRLTVV.

The J gene is TRBJ2-7, the V gene TRBV27; 9 positions agree with TRBD1. The CDR3 has 16 amino acids. Germline trimming cut 6 bases from V and 1 base from J; bases unmatched to any gene: 10. Germline V gene data show CDR1 as MNHEY and CDR2 as SMNVEV (reference sequence). The CDR3 is CASSPFGQGLSYEQYF. CDR3 coding DNA: TGTGCCAGCAGCCCCTTCGGACAGGGGTTATCCTACGAGCAGTACTTC.

The J gene is TRBJ1-2, the V gene TRBV7-9, with 8 bases aligning to TRBD1. In germline, CDR1 is SEHNR, CDR2 FQNEAQ (reference sequence). With V trimmed by 5 bases and J by 6 bases, 11 bases remained unmatched. There are 15 residues in the CDR3. CDR3 amino acids: CASSLRAGGIHGYTF. In nucleotides, the CDR3 is TGTGCCAGCAGCCTTCGTGCAGGGGGCATTCATGGCTACACCTTC.

The chain is built from TRBV7-9 and TRBJ2-7, with 8 bases aligning to TRBD1. After removal of 1 base from V and 0 bases from J, the junction contained 5 bases not matched to a gene. Looked up from germline, CDR1 is SEHNR and CDR2 is FQNEAQ (reference sequence). The CDR3 is made up of 16 amino acids. The CDR3 DNA sequence: TGTGCCAGCAGCTTAGTGGGGACAGGCCACTCCTACGAGCAGTACTTC. It codes for CASSLVGTGHSYEQYF.

Only one count was recorded for this clone. The rearrangement joins TRBV4-1 to TRBJ2-1; tentative D call: TRBD2 (6 bases). V shed 1 base and J shed 12 bases, with 19 bases lying between them. This CDR3 comprises 15 residues. The germline gives CDR1 MGHRA, CDR2 YSYEKL. The CDR3 coding sequence is TGCGCCAGCAGCCAAGCCCCGGGGAGGACGGTAGCGCAGTTCTTC. This codes for CASSQAPGRTVAQFF.

The chain links TRBV27 to TRBJ1-2; no clear D gene. Germline loops: CDR1 MNHEY, CDR2 SMNVEV (reference sequence). V dropped 8 bases and J dropped 2 bases, with 9 bases sitting between them. The CDR3 sequence is 12 residues long. CDR3 in amino acids: CASGRHNYGYTF. The CDR3 nucleotides are TGTGCCAGCGGTCGACACAACTATGGCTACACCTTC.

This clone was counted a few times. This chain connects TRBV3-1 (or the pseudogene TRBV3-2) to TRBJ1-2, with TRBD1 identical over 12 bases. CDR3 size: 14 residues. V lost 0 bases to trimming and J lost 14 bases; unmatched junction nucleotides: 7. Germline CDR1 is LGHDT and CDR2 is YNNKEL (reference sequence). For the CDR3, the DNA is TGTGCCAGCAGCCAAGAGCCGGGACAGGGGGCGAGAACCTTC. This sequence encodes CASSQEPGQGARTF.

The chain is built from TRBV5-4 and TRBJ1-2; TRBD1 aligns across 9 bases. This CDR3 region has 15 residues. Per the germline V gene, CDR1 is SGHNT and CDR2 is YYREEE (reference sequence). V lost 2 bases, J lost 4 bases, and 6 bases stayed unmatched. The DNA of the CDR3 is TGTGCCAGCAGCTTAGGACAGGGGAAGGTCTATGGCTACACCTTC. Its protein product is CASSLGQGKVYGYTF.

The V call is TRBV6-1, the J call TRBJ2-7; tentative D call: TRBD2 (7 bases). Germline V CDR1 and CDR2: MNHNS, SASEGT. Trimming cost V 3 bases and J 2 bases, with 14 bases left between them. This CDR3 has 15 residues. The DNA of the CDR3 is TGTGCCAGCAGTGACAGGGGAGGGGGTCCCTACGAGCAGTACTTC. Its translation is CASSDRGGGPYEQYF.